This T cell receptor (beta chain) was found in a study of CD8+CD57+ T cells in acquired aplastic anemia. Patients who underwent sequencing had shown CD8+CD57+ cell expansion by flow cytometry. CDR3 and TCR beta VDJ profiling relied on genomic DNA as the template. TCRdb redid the calling of the reads with MiXCR, one entry per CDR3 protein. The table lists roughly 280,000 distinct CDR3 sequences, 45% to 65% of them singletons. This TCR was recovered from a human donor with aplastic anemia. What was sequenced was sorted CD4+, CD8+, or CD8+CD57+ T cells (not recorded which) from PBMCs.

CDR3 loop: CSASRDSGNEQFF. CDR3 coding DNA: TGCAGTGCTAGCCGGGATTCGGGCAATGAGCAGTTCTTC. V is TRBV20-1 and J is TRBJ2-1; perhaps TRBD2 as D (5 bases). V was trimmed by 3 bases and J by 6 bases, leaving 12 bases between them. CDR1 is DFQATT and CDR2 is SNEGSKA in the germline V gene (reference sequence). The CDR3 sequence is 13 residues long.